This T cell receptor beta chain appears in the sequencing data of a study of shared clonotypes between healthy human individuals. The CDR3 is 14 residues long, ends included. The germline gives CDR1 MNHEY, CDR2 SMNVEV (reference sequence). Only in-frame clones appear in the TCRdb table, and some are missing; sequencing was by immunoSEQ multiplex PCR. The sample holds approximately 340,000 clones, less than 85% seen once. This clone showed up just a few times. It is unclear where the CDR3 begins or ends on the DNA, so no DNA is shown, and the CDR3 is as TCRdb lists it. Sequenced: memory CD4+ T cells sorted from blood. The sample's subset: CD45RA-negative fraction. The rearrangement links TRBV27 to TRBJ2-5; TRBD1, the D gene given by the table, was not confirmed from the DNA. This TCR derives from a man in his thirties or forties in good health. The chain's CDR3 is CASSFLAGRETQYF.